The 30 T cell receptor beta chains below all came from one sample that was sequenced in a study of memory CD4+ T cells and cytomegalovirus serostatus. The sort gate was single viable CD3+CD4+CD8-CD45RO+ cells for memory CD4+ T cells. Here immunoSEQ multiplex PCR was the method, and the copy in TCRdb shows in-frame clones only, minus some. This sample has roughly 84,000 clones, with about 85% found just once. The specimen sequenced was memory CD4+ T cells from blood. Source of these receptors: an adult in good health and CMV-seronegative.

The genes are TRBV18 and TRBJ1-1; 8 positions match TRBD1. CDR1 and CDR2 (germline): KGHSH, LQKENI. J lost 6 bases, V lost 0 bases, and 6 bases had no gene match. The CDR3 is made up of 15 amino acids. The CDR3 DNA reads TGTGCCAGCTCACCACCGTCCCAGGGGGCGGCTGAAGCTTTCTTT. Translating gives CASSPPSQGAAEAFF.

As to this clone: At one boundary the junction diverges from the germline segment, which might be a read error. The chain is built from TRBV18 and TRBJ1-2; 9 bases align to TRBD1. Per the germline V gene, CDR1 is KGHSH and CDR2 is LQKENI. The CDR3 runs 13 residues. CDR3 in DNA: TGTGCCAGCTCACCACTATCACAGGGGGCTACTCCCTTC. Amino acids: CASSPLSQGATPF.

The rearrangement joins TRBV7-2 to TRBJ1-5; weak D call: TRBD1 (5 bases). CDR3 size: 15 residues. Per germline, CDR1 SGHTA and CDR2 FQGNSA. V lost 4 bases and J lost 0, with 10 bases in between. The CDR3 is CASSSGGGSNQPQHF. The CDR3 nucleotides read TGTGCCAGCAGCTCGGGGGGGGGTAGCAATCAGCCCCAGCATTTT.

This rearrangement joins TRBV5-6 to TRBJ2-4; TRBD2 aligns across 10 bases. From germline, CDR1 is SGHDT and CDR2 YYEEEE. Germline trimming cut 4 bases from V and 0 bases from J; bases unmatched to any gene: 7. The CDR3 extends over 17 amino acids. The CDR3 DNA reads TGTGCCAGCAGCCTATTACTAGCGGGGTCAGCCAAAAACATTCAGTACTTC. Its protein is CASSLLLAGSAKNIQYF.

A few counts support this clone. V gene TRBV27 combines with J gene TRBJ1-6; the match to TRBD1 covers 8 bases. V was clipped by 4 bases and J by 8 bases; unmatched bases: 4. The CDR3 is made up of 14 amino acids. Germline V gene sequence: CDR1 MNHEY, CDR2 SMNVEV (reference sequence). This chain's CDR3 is CASSSRGRYSPLHF. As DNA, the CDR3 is TGTGCCAGCAGTTCCAGGGGGCGTTATTCACCCCTCCACTTT.

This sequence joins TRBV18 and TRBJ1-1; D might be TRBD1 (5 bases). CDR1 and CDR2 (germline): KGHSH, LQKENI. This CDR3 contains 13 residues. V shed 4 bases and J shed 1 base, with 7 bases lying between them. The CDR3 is CASSLGANTEAFF. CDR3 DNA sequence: TGTGCCAGCTCACTAGGGGCGAACACTGAAGCTTTCTTT.

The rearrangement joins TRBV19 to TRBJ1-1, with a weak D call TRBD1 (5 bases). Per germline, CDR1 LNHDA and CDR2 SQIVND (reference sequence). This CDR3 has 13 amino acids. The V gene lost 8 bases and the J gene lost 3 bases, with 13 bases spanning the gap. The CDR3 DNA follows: TGTGCCAGTTCCTCCAGGGCGGACACTGAAGCTTTCTTT. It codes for CASSSRADTEAFF.

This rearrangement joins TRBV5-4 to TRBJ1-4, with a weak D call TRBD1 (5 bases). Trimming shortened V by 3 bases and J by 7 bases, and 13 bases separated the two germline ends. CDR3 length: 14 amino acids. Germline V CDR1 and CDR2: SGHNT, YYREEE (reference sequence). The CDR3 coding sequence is TGTGCCAGCAGCTGGGACTCAGGGAGTGAAAAACTGTTTTTT. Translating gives CASSWDSGSEKLFF.

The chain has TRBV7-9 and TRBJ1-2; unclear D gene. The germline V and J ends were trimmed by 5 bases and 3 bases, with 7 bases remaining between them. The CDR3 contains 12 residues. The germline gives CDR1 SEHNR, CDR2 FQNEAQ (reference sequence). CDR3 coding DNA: TGTGCCAGCAGCAGAGAGTACTATGGCTACACCTTC. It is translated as CASSREYYGYTF.

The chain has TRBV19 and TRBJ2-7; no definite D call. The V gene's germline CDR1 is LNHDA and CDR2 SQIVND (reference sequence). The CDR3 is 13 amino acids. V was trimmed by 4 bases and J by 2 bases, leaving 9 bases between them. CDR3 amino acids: CASSNLYTYEQYF. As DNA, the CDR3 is TGTGCCAGTAGTAACCTATACACCTACGAGCAGTACTTC.

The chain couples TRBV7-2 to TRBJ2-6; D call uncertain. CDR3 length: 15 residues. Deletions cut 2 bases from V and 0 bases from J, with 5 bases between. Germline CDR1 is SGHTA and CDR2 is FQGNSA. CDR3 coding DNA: TGTGCCAGCAGCTTACAGAGCTCTGGGGCCAACGTCCTGACTTTC. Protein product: CASSLQSSGANVLTF.

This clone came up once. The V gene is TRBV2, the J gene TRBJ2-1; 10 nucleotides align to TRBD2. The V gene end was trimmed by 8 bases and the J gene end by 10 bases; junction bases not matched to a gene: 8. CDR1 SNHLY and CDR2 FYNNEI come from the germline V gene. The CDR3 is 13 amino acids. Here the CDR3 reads CASSAGGQTEQFF. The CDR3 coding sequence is TGTGCCAGCTCAGCGGGGGGGCAGACGGAGCAGTTCTTC.

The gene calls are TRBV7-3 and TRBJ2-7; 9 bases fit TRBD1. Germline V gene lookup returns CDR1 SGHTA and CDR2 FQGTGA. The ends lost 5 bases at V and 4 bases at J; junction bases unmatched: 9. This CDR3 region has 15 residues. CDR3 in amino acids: CASSAAQGAQYEQYF. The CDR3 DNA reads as TGTGCCAGCAGCGCTGCACAGGGGGCGCAGTACGAGCAGTACTTC.

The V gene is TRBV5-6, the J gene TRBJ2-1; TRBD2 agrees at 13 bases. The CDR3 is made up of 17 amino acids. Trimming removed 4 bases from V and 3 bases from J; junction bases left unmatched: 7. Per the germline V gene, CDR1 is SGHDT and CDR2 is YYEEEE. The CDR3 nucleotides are TGTGCCAGCAGCCCCCTGACTAGCGGGGGGCTCTACAATGAGCAGTTCTTC. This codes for CASSPLTSGGLYNEQFF.

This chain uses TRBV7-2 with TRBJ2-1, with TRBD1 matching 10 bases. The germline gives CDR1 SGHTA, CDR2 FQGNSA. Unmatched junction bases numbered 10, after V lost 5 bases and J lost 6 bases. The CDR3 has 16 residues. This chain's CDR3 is CASSQERGTGVNEQFF. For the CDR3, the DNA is TGTGCCAGCAGCCAGGAGAGGGGGACAGGGGTCAATGAGCAGTTCTTC.

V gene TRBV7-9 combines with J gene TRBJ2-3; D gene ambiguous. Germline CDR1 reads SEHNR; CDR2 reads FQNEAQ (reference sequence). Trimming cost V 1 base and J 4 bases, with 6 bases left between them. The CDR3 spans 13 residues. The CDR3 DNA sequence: TGTGCCAGCAGCTTAGGGGTTGCAGATACGCAGTATTTT. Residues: CASSLGVADTQYF.

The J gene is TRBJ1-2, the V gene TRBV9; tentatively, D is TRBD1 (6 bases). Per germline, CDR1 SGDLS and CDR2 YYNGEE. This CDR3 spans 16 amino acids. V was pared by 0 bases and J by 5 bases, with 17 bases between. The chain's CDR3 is CASSVGGTQGKYGYTF. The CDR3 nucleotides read TGTGCCAGCAGCGTAGGAGGGACGCAGGGGAAGTATGGCTACACCTTC.

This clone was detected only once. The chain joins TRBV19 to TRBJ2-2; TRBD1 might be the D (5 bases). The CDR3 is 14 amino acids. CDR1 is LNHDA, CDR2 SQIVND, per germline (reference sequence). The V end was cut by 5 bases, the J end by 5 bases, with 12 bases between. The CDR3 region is CASSWQGHTGELFF. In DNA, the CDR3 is TGTGCCAGTAGTTGGCAGGGTCATACCGGGGAGCTGTTTTTT.

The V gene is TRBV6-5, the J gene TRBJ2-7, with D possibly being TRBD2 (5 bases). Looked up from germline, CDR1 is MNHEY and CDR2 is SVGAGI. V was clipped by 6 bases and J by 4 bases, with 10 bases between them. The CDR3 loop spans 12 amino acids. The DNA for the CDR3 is TGTGCCAGCAGGGACCGGAGGTACGAGCAGTACTTC. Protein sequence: CASRDRRYEQYF.

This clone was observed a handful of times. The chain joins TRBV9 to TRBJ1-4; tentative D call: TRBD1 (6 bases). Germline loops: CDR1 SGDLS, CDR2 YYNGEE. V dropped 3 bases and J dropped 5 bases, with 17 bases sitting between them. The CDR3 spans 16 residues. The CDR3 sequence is CASSASPTGPNEKLFF. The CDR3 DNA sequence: TGTGCCAGCAGCGCCAGCCCGACAGGACCCAATGAAAAACTGTTTTTT.

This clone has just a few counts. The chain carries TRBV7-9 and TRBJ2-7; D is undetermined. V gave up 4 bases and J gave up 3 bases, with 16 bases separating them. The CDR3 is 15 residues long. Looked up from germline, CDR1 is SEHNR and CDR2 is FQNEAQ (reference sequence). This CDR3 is CASSSQVNGFYEQYF. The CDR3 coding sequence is TGTGCCAGCAGCTCTCAGGTAAACGGTTTCTACGAGCAGTACTTC. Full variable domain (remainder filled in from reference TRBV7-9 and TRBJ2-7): DTGVSQNPRHKITKRGQNVTFRCDPISEHNRLYWYRQTLGQGPEFLTYFQNEAQLEKSRLLSDRFSAERPKGSFSTLEIQRTEQGDSAMYLCASSSQVNGFYEQYFGPGTRLTVT.

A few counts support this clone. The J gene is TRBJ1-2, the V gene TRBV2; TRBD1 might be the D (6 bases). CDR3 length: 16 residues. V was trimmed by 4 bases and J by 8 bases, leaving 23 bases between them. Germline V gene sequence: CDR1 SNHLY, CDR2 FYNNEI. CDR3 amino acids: CASSAGGRVYVDGYTF. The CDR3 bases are TGTGCCAGCAGTGCCGGGGGCAGGGTCTACGTGGACGGCTACACCTTC.

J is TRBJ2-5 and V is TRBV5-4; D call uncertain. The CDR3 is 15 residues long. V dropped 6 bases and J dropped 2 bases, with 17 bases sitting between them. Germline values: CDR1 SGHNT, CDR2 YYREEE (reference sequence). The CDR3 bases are TGTGCCAGCATGACTGAGCAAGTTCCGCAAGAGACCCAGTACTTC. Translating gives CASMTEQVPQETQYF.

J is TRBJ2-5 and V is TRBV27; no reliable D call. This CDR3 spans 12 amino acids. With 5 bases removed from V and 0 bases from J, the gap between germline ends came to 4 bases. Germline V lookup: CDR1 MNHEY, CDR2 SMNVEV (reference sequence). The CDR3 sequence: CASSHYQETQYF. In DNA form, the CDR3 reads TGTGCCAGCAGTCATTACCAAGAGACCCAGTACTTC.

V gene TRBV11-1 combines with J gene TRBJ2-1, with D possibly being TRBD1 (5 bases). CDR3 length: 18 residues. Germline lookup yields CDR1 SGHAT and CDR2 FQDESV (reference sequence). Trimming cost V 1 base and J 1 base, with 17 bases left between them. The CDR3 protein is CASSLDGPGKDSYNEQFF. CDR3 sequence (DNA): TGTGCCAGCAGCTTAGATGGTCCAGGGAAGGATTCCTACAATGAGCAGTTCTTC.

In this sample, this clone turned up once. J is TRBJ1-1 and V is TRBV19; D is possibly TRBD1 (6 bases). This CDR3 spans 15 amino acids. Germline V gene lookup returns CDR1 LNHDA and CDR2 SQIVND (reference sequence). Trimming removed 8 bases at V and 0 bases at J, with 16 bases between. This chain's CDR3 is CASRTQGQMNTEAFF. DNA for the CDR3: TGTGCCAGTCGGACTCAAGGACAGATGAACACTGAAGCTTTCTTT.

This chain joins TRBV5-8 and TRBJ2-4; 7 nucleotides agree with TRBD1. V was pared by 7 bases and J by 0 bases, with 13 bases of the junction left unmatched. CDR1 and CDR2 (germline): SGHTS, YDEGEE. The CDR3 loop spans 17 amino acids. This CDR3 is CASGIQGVRLAKNIQYF. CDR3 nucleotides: TGTGCCAGCGGAATCCAGGGGGTACGACTAGCCAAAAACATTCAGTACTTC. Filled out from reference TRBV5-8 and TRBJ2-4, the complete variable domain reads EAGVTQSPTHLIKTRGQQATLRCSPISGHTSVYWYQQALGLGLQFLLWYDEGEERNRGNFPPRFSGRQFPNYSSELNVNALELEDSALYLCASGIQGVRLAKNIQYFGAGTRLSVL.

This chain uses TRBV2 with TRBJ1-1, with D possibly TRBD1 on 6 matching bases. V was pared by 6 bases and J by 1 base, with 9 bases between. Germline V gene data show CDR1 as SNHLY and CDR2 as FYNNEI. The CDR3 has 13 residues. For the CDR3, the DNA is TGTGCCAGCAGATCACAGGGGAACACTGAAGCTTTCTTT. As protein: CASRSQGNTEAFF. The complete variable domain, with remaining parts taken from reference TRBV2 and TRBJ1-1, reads EPEVTQTPSHQVTQMGQEVILRCVPISNHLYFYWYRQILGQKVEFLVSFYNNEISEKSEIFDDQFSVERPDGSNFTLKIRSTKLEDSAMYFCASRSQGNTEAFFGQGTRLTVV.

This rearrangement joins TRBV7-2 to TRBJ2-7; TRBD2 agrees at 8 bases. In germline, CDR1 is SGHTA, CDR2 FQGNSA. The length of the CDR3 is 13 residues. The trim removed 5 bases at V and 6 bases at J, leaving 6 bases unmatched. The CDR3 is CASSPRGAGEQYF. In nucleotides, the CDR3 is TGTGCCAGCAGCCCGCGGGGGGCCGGCGAGCAGTACTTC.

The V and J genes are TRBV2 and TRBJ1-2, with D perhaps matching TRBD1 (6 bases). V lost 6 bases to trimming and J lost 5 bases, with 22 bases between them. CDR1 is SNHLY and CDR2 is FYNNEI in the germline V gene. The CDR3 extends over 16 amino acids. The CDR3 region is CASRNGGPNRAYGYTF. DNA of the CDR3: TGTGCCAGCAGAAACGGGGGGCCTAATCGGGCATATGGCTACACCTTC.